This is a list of T cell receptor beta chains from one sample in a study of molecular identifiers for immune sequencing clone quantification. TCRdb analysed the PCR reads with MiXCR anew, one entry per CDR3 protein. This table holds a few hundred thousand distinct CDR3 sequences, about 25% found once. Sample: naive CD8+ T cells from blood, with Jurkat cell RNA spiked in. The receptors originated from a human donor in good health. Some libraries in this study had Jurkat cell RNA spiked in. Both conserved end residues are part of each CDR3. A D gene is named only where the DNA matches it firmly. Clone sizes are given selectively: once, few, many, or a class where the clone is expanded.

clone_size j_call cdr3_length d_call v_call cdr3_nt cdr3_aa
few TRBJ1-1 17 TRBD1 TRBV19 TGTGCCAGTAGTATTCCCGGGACAGGGGGCTTTTACACTGAAGCTTTCTTT CASSIPGTGGFYTEAFF
few TRBJ1-5 13 - TRBV20-1 TGCAGTGCTAGGAGAGGGACTGATCAGCCCCAGCATTTT CSARRGTDQPQHF
- TRBJ1-2 16 TRBD1 TRBV7-9 TGTGCCAGCAGTTCTACTCGGACAGGGAAGAACTATGGCTACACCTTC CASSSTRTGKNYGYTF
many TRBJ2-7 14 - TRBV20-1 TGCAGTGCTCCCACAACTAGCTCTGTAAGCGAGCAGTACTTC CSAPTTSSVSEQYF
- TRBJ1-6 16 - TRBV20-1 TGCAGTGCTAGGGGGCTGATAGACTCCTATAATTCACCCCTCCACTTT CSARGLIDSYNSPLHF
few TRBJ2-5 14 TRBD1 TRBV27 TGTGCCAGCAGTACGACAGGGGGCCAAGAGACCCAGTACTTC CASSTTGGQETQYF
- TRBJ2-1 16 TRBD2 TRBV12-3/TRBV12-4 TGTGCCAGCAGTCCACAGACTAGCGGGGGAGACAATGAGCAGTTCTTC CASSPQTSGGDNEQFF
many TRBJ1-2 13 TRBD1 TRBV13 TGTGCCAGCAGCCTAGAGGACAGGGCTGGCTACACCTTC CASSLEDRAGYTF
- TRBJ2-3 13 - TRBV12-3/TRBV12-4 TGTGCCAGCAGCCTTGCTTCACAGGATACGCAGTATTTT CASSLASQDTQYF
once TRBJ2-3 15 TRBD2 TRBV14 TGTGCCAGCAGCCATGTTAGCGGGGGAAGGGATACGCTGTATTTT CASSHVSGGRDTLYF
- TRBJ2-7 11 - TRBV29-1 TGCAGCGTTCGACAGGCCTACGAGCAGTACTTC CSVRQAYEQYF
- TRBJ1-6 17 - TRBV5-6 TGTGCCAGCAGCTTGATCGCAGGGGATCCGACAAATTCACCCCTCCACTTT CASSLIAGDPTNSPLHF
few TRBJ1-6 17 - TRBV6-2/TRBV6-3 TGTGCCAGCAGTTACTATGCGGATACTGACTATAATTCACCCCTCCACTTT CASSYYADTDYNSPLHF
- TRBJ2-2 13 - TRBV7-9 TGTGCCAGCAGCTTATTCGAGGGATGGGAGCTGTTTTTT CASSLFEGWELFF
many TRBJ2-7 15 - TRBV12-3/TRBV12-4 TGTGCCAGCAGCCCAACCCCTTTCGACAGGTACGAGCAGTACTTC CASSPTPFDRYEQYF
many TRBJ2-3 14 TRBD2 TRBV29-1 TGCAGCGTTGATAGCGGGACATCCACAGATACGCAGTATTTT CSVDSGTSTDTQYF
few TRBJ2-3 19 TRBD2 TRBV9 TGTGCCAGCAGCGTAGATTTAGGGACTAGCGGGAGACGGGCAGATACGCAGTATTTT CASSVDLGTSGRRADTQYF
- TRBJ2-5 15 - TRBV6-2/TRBV6-3 TGTGCCAGCAGTTACAACGGGGCAGATCAAGAGACCCAGTACTTC CASSYNGADQETQYF
- TRBJ2-5 17 TRBD2 TRBV7-6 TGTGCCAGCAGCCCCTCGACGCCAGCGGGGGGGTATGGGACCCAGTACTTC CASSPSTPAGGYGTQYF
- TRBJ1-1 14 - TRBV6-1 TGTGCCAGCAGTGAAGAGGTCTACAACACTGAAGCTTTCTTT CASSEEVYNTEAFF
few TRBJ2-3 14 TRBD1 TRBV25-1 TGTGCCAGCAGTGAACCCGACAGGGCAGATACGCAGTATTTT CASSEPDRADTQYF
- TRBJ2-6 21 TRBD2 TRBV27 TGTGCCAGCAGTTCGAGACTAGCGGGAGGGCCGTGGAACTCTGGGGTCAACGTCCTGACTTTC CASSSRLAGGPWNSGVNVLTF
many TRBJ2-2 13 - TRBV29-1 TGCAGCGTTCGGGCCTGGAACACCGGGGAGCTGTTTTTT CSVRAWNTGELFF
many TRBJ2-7 15 - TRBV4-3 TGCGCCAGCAGCCAAGGGGCGAGCGGCGGATACGAGCAGTACTTC CASSQGASGGYEQYF
many TRBJ1-1 13 - TRBV6-5 TGTGCCAGCAGCCTCGGGGGGCACACTGAAGCTTTCTTT CASSLGGHTEAFF
- TRBJ2-1 14 - TRBV27 TGTGCCAGCAGTTTAACCGGGGCTTACGGTGAGCAGTTCTTC CASSLTGAYGEQFF
few TRBJ2-1 13 - TRBV12-3/TRBV12-4 TGTGCCAGCAGTTTGGGGCCATGCAATGAGCAGTTCTTC CASSLGPCNEQFF
- TRBJ2-3 14 - TRBV18 TGTGCCAGCTCATTAGACACCAACACAGATACGCAGTATTTT CASSLDTNTDTQYF
few TRBJ1-5 14 - TRBV3-1 TGTGCCAGCAGCCAGAGATGGGAGAATCAGCCCCAGCATTTT CASSQRWENQPQHF
few TRBJ2-3 12 - TRBV19 TGTGCCAGTAGTATCCCCCCAGATACGCAGTATTTT CASSIPPDTQYF
- TRBJ2-1 16 - TRBV12-5 TGTGCTAGTGGTTGGACAGCCGGGACGAGGTTTAATGAGCAGTTCTTC CASGWTAGTRFNEQFF
many TRBJ2-1 15 - TRBV9 TGTGCCAGCAGCGTAGGTGGACTAAACTACAATGAGCAGTTCTTC CASSVGGLNYNEQFF
- TRBJ2-3 16 - TRBV6-1 TGTGCCAGCAGTGAGGCCCTAGTCGCCCCCTCAGATGCGCAGTATTTT CASSEALVAPSDAQYF
- TRBJ1-2 15 - TRBV4-3 TGCGCCAGCAGCCAAGATACGCAGTTAAACTATGGCTACACCTTC CASSQDTQLNYGYTF
many TRBJ2-2 15 TRBD2 TRBV12-3/TRBV12-4 TGTGCCAGCAGAGGACTAGCGGGATACACCGGGGAGCTGTTTTTT CASRGLAGYTGELFF
- TRBJ2-7 13 - TRBV7-2 TGTGCCAGCAGCTACGCAGGAACCCTCGAGCAGTACTTC CASSYAGTLEQYF
- TRBJ1-5 13 - TRBV6-1 TGTGCCAGCAGTCCTACTAAACATCAGCCCCAGCATTTT CASSPTKHQPQHF
- TRBJ1-6 15 - TRBV12-3/TRBV12-4 TGTGCCAGCAGTTTAGAGGGACTGTTACGTTCACCCCTCCACTTT CASSLEGLLRSPLHF
many TRBJ2-7 14 TRBD2 TRBV29-1 TGCAGCGTTGAAGGGCTAGCGGGAGACTACGAGCAGTACTTC CSVEGLAGDYEQYF
many TRBJ1-1 13 - TRBV6-5 TGTGCCAGCAGTTATAGCGTGAACACTGAAGCTTTCTTT CASSYSVNTEAFF
few TRBJ2-7 14 - TRBV4-1 TGCGCCAGCAGCCTAGGTACAGGGACGGGGGAGCAGTACTTC CASSLGTGTGEQYF
few TRBJ2-7 13 - TRBV5-6 TGTGCCAGCAGCTTGGAACGGAACTACGAGCAGTACTTC CASSLERNYEQYF
many TRBJ1-1 15 - TRBV5-5 TGTGCCAGCAGCTATTTGGGGGCCTGGAACACTGAAGCTTTCTTT CASSYLGAWNTEAFF
- TRBJ1-1 13 - TRBV2 TGTGCCAGCAGTGATGCGGGCTCGAGAGAAGCTTTCTTT CASSDAGSREAFF
- TRBJ2-2 12 - TRBV30 TGTGCCTGGGTCCCACCGCGCGGGGAGCTGTTTTTT CAWVPPRGELFF
- TRBJ2-7 13 - TRBV7-9 TGTGCCGGCAGCCTGTGGGAGTCCTACGAGCAGTACTTC CAGSLWESYEQYF